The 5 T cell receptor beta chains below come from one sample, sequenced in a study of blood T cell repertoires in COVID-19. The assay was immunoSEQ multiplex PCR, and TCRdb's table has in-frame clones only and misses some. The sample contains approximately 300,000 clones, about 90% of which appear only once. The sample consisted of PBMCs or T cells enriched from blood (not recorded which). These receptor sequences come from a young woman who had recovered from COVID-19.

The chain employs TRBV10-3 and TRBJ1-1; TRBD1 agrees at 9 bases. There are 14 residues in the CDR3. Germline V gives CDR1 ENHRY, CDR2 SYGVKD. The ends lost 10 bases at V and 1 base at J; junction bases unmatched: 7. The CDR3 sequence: CATGRGQGNTEAFF. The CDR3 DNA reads TGTGCCACAGGGAGGGGACAGGGGAACACTGAAGCTTTCTTT.

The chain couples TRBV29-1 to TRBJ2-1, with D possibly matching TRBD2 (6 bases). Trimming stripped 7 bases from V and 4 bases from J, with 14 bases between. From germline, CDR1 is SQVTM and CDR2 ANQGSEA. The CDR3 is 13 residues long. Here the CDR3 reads CSGRDRAYNEQFF. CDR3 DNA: TGCAGCGGGCGGGATAGGGCTTACAATGAGCAGTTCTTC.

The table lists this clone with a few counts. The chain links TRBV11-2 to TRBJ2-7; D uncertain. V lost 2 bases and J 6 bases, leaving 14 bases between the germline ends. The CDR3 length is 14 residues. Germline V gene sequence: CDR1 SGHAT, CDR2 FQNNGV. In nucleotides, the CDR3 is TGTGCCAGCAGCTTATCGACATCTCCCTCCGAGCAGTACTTC. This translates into CASSLSTSPSEQYF.

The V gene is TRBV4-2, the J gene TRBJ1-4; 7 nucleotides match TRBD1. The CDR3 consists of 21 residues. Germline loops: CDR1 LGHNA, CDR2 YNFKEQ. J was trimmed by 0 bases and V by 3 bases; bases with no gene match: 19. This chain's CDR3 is CASSQQQTGTAAYATNEKLFF. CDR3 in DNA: TGTGCCAGCAGCCAGCAACAGACCGGGACAGCCGCTTATGCAACTAATGAAAAACTGTTTTTT.

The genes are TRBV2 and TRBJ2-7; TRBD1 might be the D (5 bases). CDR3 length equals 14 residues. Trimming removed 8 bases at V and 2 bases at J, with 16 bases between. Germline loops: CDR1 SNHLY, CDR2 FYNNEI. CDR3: CASGDGQGTYEQYF. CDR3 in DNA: TGTGCCAGCGGGGATGGACAAGGGACCTACGAGCAGTACTTC.